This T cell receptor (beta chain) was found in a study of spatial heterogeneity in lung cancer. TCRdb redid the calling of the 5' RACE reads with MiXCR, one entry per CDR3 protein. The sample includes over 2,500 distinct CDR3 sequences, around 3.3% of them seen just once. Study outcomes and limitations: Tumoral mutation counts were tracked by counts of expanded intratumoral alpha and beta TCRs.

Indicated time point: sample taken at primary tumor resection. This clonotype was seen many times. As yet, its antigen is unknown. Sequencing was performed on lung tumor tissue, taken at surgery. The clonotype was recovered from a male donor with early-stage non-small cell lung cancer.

CDR3 in DNA: TGTGCCAGCAGCCTAAGCGAGGGAAACATTCAGTACTTC. Protein: CASSLSEGNIQYF. V gene TRBV12-3 or TRBV12-4 combines with J gene TRBJ2-4; maybe TRBD2 (5 bases). The CDR3 loop spans 13 amino acids. V was trimmed by 6 bases and J by 6 bases, leaving 12 bases between them.